The entry below gives a single T cell receptor (beta chain) sequence along with its context. The junction shows a germline mismatch at one end, possibly a read error. In germline, CDR1 is KGHSH, CDR2 LQKENI. CDR3 length equals 12 residues. The entry originates in a study of T cell changes during pregnancy in multiple sclerosis. Libraries were prepared by immunoSEQ multiplex PCR; TCRdb keeps only in-frame clonotypes and omits some of them. The sample lists about 41,000 clones, 90% to 95% occurring once. This specimen consisted of CD8+ T cells from peripheral blood mononuclear cells, obtained in the third trimester of pregnancy. The chain joins TRBV18 to TRBJ1-1; 7 bases line up with TRBD1. The TCR was taken from a female donor with multiple sclerosis, enrolled in a pregnancy study. CDR3 region: CASSPQGSEAFF. The CDR3 DNA reads as TGTGCCAGCTCCCCACAGGGGTCTGAAGCTTTCTTT.